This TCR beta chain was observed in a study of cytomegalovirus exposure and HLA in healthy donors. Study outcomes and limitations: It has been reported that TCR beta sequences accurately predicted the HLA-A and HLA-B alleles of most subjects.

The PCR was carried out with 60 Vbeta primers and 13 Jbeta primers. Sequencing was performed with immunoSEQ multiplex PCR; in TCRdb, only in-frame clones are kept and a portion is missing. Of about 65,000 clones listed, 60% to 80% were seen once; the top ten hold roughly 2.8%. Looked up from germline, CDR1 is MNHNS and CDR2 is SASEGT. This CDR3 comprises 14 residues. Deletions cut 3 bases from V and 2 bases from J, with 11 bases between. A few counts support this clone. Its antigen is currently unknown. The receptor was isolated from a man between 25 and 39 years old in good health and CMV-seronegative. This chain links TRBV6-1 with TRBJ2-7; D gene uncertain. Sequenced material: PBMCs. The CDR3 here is CASSDEMRPYEQYF. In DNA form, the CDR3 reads TGTGCCAGCAGTGACGAAATGCGCCCCTACGAGCAGTACTTC.